Sequencing of this T cell receptor (beta chain) was carried out in a study of T-cell memory formation after mild COVID-19. Overall study: Clustering of TCRs was largely donor specific. Overall study findings and caveats: Clones which contracted sat mainly in CM and EM if CD4+, and in EMRA if CD8+. Clones that shrank (day 15 to 85) were balanced CD4/CD8, whereas later expanders leaned CD4+.

This clonotype has just a few counts. The antigen is unknown. Germline-derived CDR1 and CDR2 are SEHNR and FQNEAQ (reference sequence). Between the trimmed V and J ends, which lost 5 bases and 0 bases, there was a span of 11 bases. The CDR3 totals 16 residues. Sample barcodes and UMIs were carried by the TCR alpha and TCR beta cDNA libraries that 5'RACE generated with constant-segment primers. TCRdb recomputed calls from the 5' RACE reads with MiXCR, one row per CDR3 protein. The data hold 470,000 or so distinct CDR3 sequences, with 18% observed a single time. The sequence derives from an adult woman who had mild COVID-19 (a few samples of this study predate the infection). Cell type and time point are not known. The chain couples TRBV7-9 to TRBJ2-6; tentative D call: TRBD1 (6 bases). Sequencing used PBMCs or a T cell subset sorted from them (not recorded which). The CDR3 loop is CASSGTTRSGANVLTF. The CDR3, as DNA: TGTGCCAGCAGCGGGACAACCCGCTCTGGGGCCAACGTCCTGACTTTC.